Listed below are T cell receptor beta chains from one sample, sequenced in a study of spatial heterogeneity in lung cancer. TCRdb passed the 5' RACE reads through MiXCR, listing each CDR3 protein once. Counted here are 72,000 or so distinct CDR3 sequences, roughly 8.9% occurring once; the ten biggest clones make up roughly 1.9%. Sequenced here: PBMCs, sampled at follow-up. The receptor source for this set is a female donor with early-stage non-small cell lung cancer. Each CDR3 is given with its conserved first and last residue. The order of the fields is clone size, D gene, V gene, J gene, CDR3 length, CDR3 protein, CDR3 DNA. A D gene is named only where the DNA matches it firmly. The size entry is marked missing in some rows and otherwise reads once, few, many or a size class.

-,TRBD2,TRBV14,TRBJ2-1,18,CASSQDRGSGIDYNEQFF,TGTGCCAGCAGCCAAGATCGAGGGAGCGGGATCGACTACAATGAGCAGTTCTTC
few,-,TRBV19,TRBJ2-3,15,CASSMYGSNVDTQYF,TGTGCCAGTAGTATGTACGGGAGTAACGTGGATACGCAGTATTTT
many,TRBD2,TRBV27,TRBJ2-1,16,CASRFSGWVSYNEQFF,TGTGCCAGCAGATTTAGCGGGTGGGTCTCCTACAATGAGCAGTTCTTC
few,-,TRBV11-1,TRBJ2-2,14,CASSLDRVNGELFF,TGTGCCAGCAGCTTAGACAGGGTCAACGGGGAGCTGTTTTTT
many,-,TRBV28,TRBJ2-1,13,CASRPMGYNEQFF,TGTGCCAGCAGGCCCATGGGCTACAATGAGCAGTTCTTC
many,-,TRBV7-2,TRBJ1-5,15,CASSLGGRNNQPQHF,TGTGCCAGCAGCTTAGGGGGACGGAACAATCAGCCCCAGCATTTT
many,-,TRBV7-9,TRBJ1-2,12,CASSPPRSGYTF,TGTGCCAGCAGCCCTCCGCGGAGTGGCTACACCTTC
many,-,TRBV30,TRBJ2-7,12,CAWSPNYGEQYF,TGTGCCTGGAGTCCAAACTATGGCGAGCAGTACTTC
many,-,TRBV7-2,TRBJ2-5,14,CASSVGVLQETQYF,TGTGCCAGCAGCGTAGGGGTCCTCCAAGAGACCCAGTACTTC
many,TRBD1,TRBV6-1,TRBJ1-6,15,CASSGSRGGNSPLHF,TGTGCCAGCAGTGGATCCAGGGGGGGTAATTCACCCCTCCACTTT
few,-,TRBV19,TRBJ1-2,11,CAIGTGPGYTF,TGTGCCATCGGAACAGGGCCTGGCTACACCTTC